The 17 T cell receptor beta chains presented below share a single source sample, sequenced in a study of shared clonotypes between healthy human individuals (TCRdb year 2020). Library method: the immunoSEQ multiplex PCR assay. TCRdb holds this immuneACCESS table with in-frame rearrangements only. Some clones are missing; in checked studies, unresolved V genes explain under half, and the rest has no known cause. The sample table shows approximately 1.5 million clones, and 98% are seen once. In total, the top ten clones hold roughly 0.45% of the sample. The source material was naive CD4+ T cells sorted from blood. This specimen's cell subset or site label, interpreted: CD45RA+ positively selected. Every receptor here comes from a man aged 30-40 years in good health.

This chain connects TRBV4-2 to TRBJ2-5; D may be TRBD2 (6 bases). CDR1 is LGHNA, CDR2 YNFKEQ, per germline. The CDR3 contains 18 residues. Deletions cut 0 bases from V and 2 bases from J, with 19 bases between. For the CDR3, the DNA is TGTGCCAGCAGCCAAGATTGGAGAGAGGACTACAAACAAGAGACCCAGTACTTC. It is translated as CASSQDWREDYKQETQYF.

This clone has a single count. The chain carries TRBV11-2 and TRBJ2-5; D call uncertain. V was cut by 1 base and J by 7 bases, with 13 bases left in between. The CDR3 consists of 14 residues. From germline, CDR1 is SGHAT and CDR2 FQNNGV. CDR3 nucleotide sequence: TGTGCCAGCAGCTTAGTATTACGGTCAGGGACCCAGTACTTC. The encoded protein is CASSLVLRSGTQYF.

This chain connects TRBV10-3 to TRBJ2-7, with 9 bases lining up with TRBD2. The V gene end was trimmed by 7 bases and the J gene end by 6 bases; junction bases not matched to a gene: 10. Germline V gives CDR1 ENHRY, CDR2 SYGVKD. This CDR3 is built from 14 residues. Written as DNA, the CDR3 is TGTGCCATCAAGGCTAGCGGGACCTTGGGCGAGCAGTACTTC. Its protein product is CAIKASGTLGEQYF.

V and J are TRBV16 and TRBJ1-5; D perhaps matches TRBD1 (5 bases). The V end was cut by 7 bases, the J end by 8 bases, with 15 bases between. Looked up from germline, CDR1 is KGHSY and CDR2 is FQNENV. This CDR3 has 13 amino acids. CDR3 sequence reads: CASTKGRGEPQHF. The CDR3 DNA follows: TGTGCCAGCACCAAGGGGAGGGGTGAGCCCCAGCATTTT.

This chain links TRBV27 with TRBJ2-2; 8 bases match TRBD2. CDR1 is MNHEY, CDR2 SMNVEV, per germline (reference sequence). CDR3 length equals 12 residues. Trimming removed 3 bases from V and 13 bases from J; junction bases left unmatched: 4. Written as DNA, the CDR3 is TGTGCCAGCAGTTTTCGGGGGGGAGGGCTGTTTTTT. This sequence encodes CASSFRGGGLFF.

This chain links TRBV2 with TRBJ2-2, with unresolved D. The germline V gene has CDR1 SNHLY and CDR2 FYNNEI. Trimming removed 4 bases from V and 7 bases from J, with 4 bases in between. The CDR3 extends over 11 amino acids. CDR3 sequence (DNA): TGTGCCAGCAGTGTGATCGGGGAGCTGTTTTTT. It specifies CASSVIGELFF.

This chain links TRBV6-1 with TRBJ2-6, with D hard to call. Per germline, CDR1 MNHNS and CDR2 SASEGT. The CDR3 is 14 residues long. V was clipped by 5 bases and J by 2 bases, with 7 bases between them. The CDR3 is CASSRVPGANVLTF. The CDR3 nucleotides are TGTGCCAGCAGTAGGGTTCCTGGGGCCAACGTCCTGACTTTC.

The chain combines TRBV15 with TRBJ2-1; 8 bases agree with TRBD1. Germline values: CDR1 LNHNV, CDR2 YYDKDF (reference sequence). The CDR3 covers 18 residues. After removal of 1 base from V and 8 bases from J, the junction contained 16 bases not matched to a gene. The chain's CDR3 is CATSRGGTGRVGYDEQFF. The CDR3 DNA follows: TGTGCCACCAGCAGAGGCGGGACAGGCCGGGTGGGCTATGATGAGCAGTTCTTC.

V usage is TRBV7-2 and J usage is TRBJ2-7; D is ambiguous. Looked up from germline, CDR1 is SGHTA and CDR2 is FQGNSA. CDR3 length equals 14 residues. The V end lost 1 base, the J end lost 3 bases, and 10 bases lay between the germline ends. CDR3 amino acids: CASSLGHRNYEQYF. In nucleotides, the CDR3 is TGTGCCAGCAGCTTAGGGCACCGCAACTACGAGCAGTACTTC.

This sequence joins TRBV5-1 and TRBJ1-1; possible D gene TRBD1, 6 bases. V dropped 6 bases and J dropped 5 bases, with 14 bases sitting between them. In germline, CDR1 is SGHRS, CDR2 YFSETQ. The CDR3 contains 13 residues. The CDR3: CASTGDLKTEAFF. The CDR3 bases are TGCGCCAGCACAGGGGACCTTAAGACTGAAGCTTTCTTT.

This chain uses TRBV5-1 with TRBJ1-3; perhaps TRBD1 as D (6 bases). CDR3 size: 14 residues. The germline V gene has CDR1 SGHRS and CDR2 YFSETQ. V was shortened by 4 bases and J by 4 bases, with 12 bases between the two germline ends. The CDR3 bases are TGCGCCAGCAGCCCTTACAGGGCCGGAAACACCATATATTTT. Amino acid sequence: CASSPYRAGNTIYF.

V is TRBV5-4 and J is TRBJ1-2; the D gene is possibly TRBD1 (6 bases). V was cut by 4 bases and J by 1 base, with 14 bases left in between. The length of the CDR3 is 15 residues. Germline V gene sequence: CDR1 SGHNT, CDR2 YYREEE (reference sequence). The CDR3 here is CASSLLGGSNYGYTF. The CDR3 DNA sequence: TGTGCCAGCAGCCTGTTGGGGGGCAGTAACTATGGCTACACCTTC.

V usage is TRBV7-2 and J usage is TRBJ1-4; perhaps TRBD1 as D (5 bases). The V gene lost 1 base and the J gene lost 0 bases, with 12 bases spanning the gap. In germline, CDR1 is SGHTA, CDR2 FQGNSA. The CDR3 runs 17 residues. CDR3 DNA sequence: TGTGCCAGCAGCTTAGTCGGCAGGGTGTCAACTAATGAAAAACTGTTTTTT. Protein sequence: CASSLVGRVSTNEKLFF. Drawing the rest from reference TRBV7-2 and TRBJ1-4, the complete variable domain is GAGVSQSPSNKVTEKGKDVELRCDPISGHTALYWYRQSLGQGLEFLIYFQGNSAPDKSGLPSDRFSAERTGGSVSTLTIQRTQQEDSAVYLCASSLVGRVSTNEKLFFGSGTQLSVL.

Worth noting for this clone: The sample contains more than one DNA sequence encoding this CDR3. The J gene is TRBJ2-2, the V gene TRBV6-6; D gene unclear. V dropped 0 bases and J dropped 5 bases, with 1 base sitting between them. This CDR3 spans 12 amino acids. Germline lookup yields CDR1 MNHNY and CDR2 SVGAGI (reference sequence). In DNA, the CDR3 is TGTGCCAGCAGTTACTCGACCGGGGAGCTGTTTTTT. This codes for CASSYSTGELFF.

The chain recombines TRBV2 with TRBJ1-2; D perhaps matches TRBD1 (5 bases). CDR1 and CDR2 from the germline V gene are SNHLY and FYNNEI. The CDR3 is made up of 14 amino acids. Trimming cost V 7 bases and J 5 bases, with 17 bases left between them. The CDR3 spells CASKREGDSYGYTF. The CDR3 DNA reads TGTGCCAGCAAAAGGGAGGGTGACAGTTATGGCTACACCTTC.

The V gene is TRBV2, the J gene TRBJ2-1, with D perhaps TRBD2 (6 bases). Germline V CDR1 and CDR2: SNHLY, FYNNEI. CDR3 length: 12 amino acids. Trimming removed 6 bases from V and 9 bases from J, with 12 bases in between. The CDR3 reads CASRVTSFEQFF. As DNA, the CDR3 is TGTGCCAGCAGAGTTACTAGCTTTGAGCAGTTCTTC. Drawing the rest from reference TRBV2 and TRBJ2-1, the complete variable domain is EPEVTQTPSHQVTQMGQEVILRCVPISNHLYFYWYRQILGQKVEFLVSFYNNEISEKSEIFDDQFSVERPDGSNFTLKIRSTKLEDSAMYFCASRVTSFEQFFGPGTRLTVL.

The chain joins TRBV28 to TRBJ1-2, with D perhaps TRBD1 (6 bases). V was trimmed by 5 bases and J by 8 bases, leaving 21 bases between them. This CDR3 comprises 15 residues. Germline CDR1 MDHEN, CDR2 SYDVKM. The CDR3 reads CASSRRMTGSGGYTF. The CDR3 DNA follows: TGTGCCAGCAGTCGGCGGATGACAGGATCTGGAGGCTACACCTTC.